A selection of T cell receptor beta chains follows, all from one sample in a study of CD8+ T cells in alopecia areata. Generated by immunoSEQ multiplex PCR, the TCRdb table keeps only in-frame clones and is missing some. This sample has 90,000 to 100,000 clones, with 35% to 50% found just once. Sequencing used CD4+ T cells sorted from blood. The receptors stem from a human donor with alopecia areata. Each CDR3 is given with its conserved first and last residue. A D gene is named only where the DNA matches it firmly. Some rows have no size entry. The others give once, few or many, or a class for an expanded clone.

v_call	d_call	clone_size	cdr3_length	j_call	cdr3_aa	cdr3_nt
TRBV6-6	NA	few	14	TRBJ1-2	CASSSSGANYGYTF	TGTGCCAGCAGTTCCTCCGGGGCTAACTATGGCTACACCTTC
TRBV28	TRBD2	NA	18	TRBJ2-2	CASSKAGGPVTNTGELFF	TGTGCCAGCAGTAAAGCGGGGGGCCCCGTCACGAACACCGGGGAGCTGTTTTTT
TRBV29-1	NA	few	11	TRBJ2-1	CSVKTYNEQFF	TGCAGCGTTAAAACCTACAATGAGCAGTTCTTC
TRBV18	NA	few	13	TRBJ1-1	CASSPSGIDEAFF	TGTGCCAGCTCACCATCGGGAATCGATGAAGCTTTCTTT
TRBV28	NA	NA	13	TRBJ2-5	CASSSLGEETQYF	TGTGCCAGCAGTTCGTTAGGGGAAGAGACCCAGTACTTC
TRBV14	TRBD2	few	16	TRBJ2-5	CASSQVLGGRRETQYF	TGTGCCAGCAGCCAAGTGCTCGGCGGGAGACGAGAGACCCAGTACTTC
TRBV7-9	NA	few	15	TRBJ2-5	CASSLVETPGETQYF	TGTGCCAGCAGCTTAGTAGAGACCCCGGGGGAGACCCAGTACTTC
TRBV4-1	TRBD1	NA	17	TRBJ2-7	CASSPGTGQTSGYEQYF	TGCGCCAGCAGCCCAGGGACAGGGCAAACGTCGGGCTACGAGCAGTACTTC
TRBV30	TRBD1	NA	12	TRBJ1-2	CAWNTGGYGYTF	TGTGCCTGGAACACAGGGGGCTATGGCTACACCTTC
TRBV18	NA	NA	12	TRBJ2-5	CASSPRGETQYF	TGTGCCAGCTCACCACGGGGGGAGACCCAGTACTTC
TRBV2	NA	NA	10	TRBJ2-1	CASRTNEQFF	TGTGCCAGCAGAACAAATGAGCAGTTCTTC